The TCR beta chain under discussion was sequenced for a study of CD8+ T cells in alopecia areata. From germline, CDR1 is ENHRY and CDR2 SYGVKD. This CDR3 has 12 residues. Trimming cost V 11 bases and J 5 bases; bases outside gene matches: 7. Sequencing used cDNA as its template, made by extracting RNA and reverse transcribing it. TCRdb's table, derived via immunoSEQ multiplex PCR, lists solely in-frame clones and lacks some. There are tens of thousands of clones in the sample; roughly two fifths occur only once, and around 54% lies in the top ten. On this clone itself: What it binds is not known.

Study-wide results and caveats: Clonality in lesional scalp, especially alopecia totalis/universalis, exceeded that of normal scalp. Researchers reported that TCR sharing among patients proved less clear than in mice, possibly HLA-linked.

The sample taken for sequencing was NKG2D-low CD8+ T cells sorted from blood. This sequence joins TRBV10-3 and TRBJ2-7; 9 bases align to TRBD1. This clonotype was sampled from a human donor with alopecia areata. The CDR3 DNA reads as TGTGCCTCACGGGACAGGGCCCACGAGCAGTACTTC. It translates to CASRDRAHEQYF.